The entry that follows covers one TCR beta chain sequence. The data are from a study of OX40 agonist ivuxolimab in advanced cancers. TCRdb's table, derived via immunoSEQ multiplex PCR, lists solely in-frame clones and lacks some. The table has about 76,000 clones, approximately 86% seen once. V lost 6 bases, J lost 0 bases, and 15 bases lay in between. There are 15 residues in the CDR3. The germline V gene has CDR1 MNHEY and CDR2 SVGAGI. This receptor was taken from an adult with an advanced solid tumor such as melanoma, head and neck, liver or kidney cancer. V is TRBV6-5 and J is TRBJ2-7, with D possibly being TRBD1 or TRBD2 (5 bases each). This specimen consisted of CD4+ or CD8+ T cells sorted from blood, obtained in a trial of the OX40 agonist ivuxolimab. CDR3 loop: CASSRGDPLSYEQYF. The CDR3 DNA follows: TGTGCCAGCAGCCGTGGGGACCCTCTCTCCTACGAGCAGTACTTC.